This T cell receptor (beta chain) was retrieved from a study of shared T cell receptors in the human thymus. This CDR3 has 14 residues. Trimming left V 6 bases short and J 4 bases short, with 15 bases between. Germline V gene data show CDR1 as MNHNS and CDR2 as SASEGT. The protocol was immunoSEQ multiplex PCR, while the TCRdb copy is restricted to in-frame clones and leaves out a portion. This table has some 700,000 clones, approximately 83% appearing once. This clone was observed once. These same records also appear under a second study, on human thymus T cells. This second study notes: Resections that were taken during corrective heart surgery supplied the thymus tissue.

The sequence came from a girl under three years old with a congenital heart defect. V gene TRBV6-1 combines with J gene TRBJ1-2; D perhaps matches TRBD1 (6 bases). Sequencing was done on a sample of thymocytes. The CDR3 DNA follows: TGTGCCAGCAGCCTAACAGGGACCCCCTATGGCTACACCTTC. Its translation is CASSLTGTPYGYTF.